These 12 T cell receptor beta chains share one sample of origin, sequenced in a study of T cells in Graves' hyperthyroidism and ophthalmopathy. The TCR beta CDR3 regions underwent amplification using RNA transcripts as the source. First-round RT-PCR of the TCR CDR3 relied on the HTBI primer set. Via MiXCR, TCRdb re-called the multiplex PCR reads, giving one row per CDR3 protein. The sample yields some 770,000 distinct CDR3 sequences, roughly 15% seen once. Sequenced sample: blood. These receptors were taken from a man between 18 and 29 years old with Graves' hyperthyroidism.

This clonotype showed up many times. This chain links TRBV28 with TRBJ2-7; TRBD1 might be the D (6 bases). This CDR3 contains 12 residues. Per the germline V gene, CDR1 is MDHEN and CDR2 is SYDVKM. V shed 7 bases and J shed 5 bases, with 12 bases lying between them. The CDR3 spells CASTTGLDEQYF. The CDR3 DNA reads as TGTGCCAGCACAACAGGGCTCGACGAGCAGTACTTC.

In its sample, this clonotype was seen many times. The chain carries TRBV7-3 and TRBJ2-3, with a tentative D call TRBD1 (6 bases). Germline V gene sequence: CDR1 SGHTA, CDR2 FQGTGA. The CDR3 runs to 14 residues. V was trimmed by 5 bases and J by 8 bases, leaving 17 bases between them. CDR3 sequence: CASSPSGEGGTQYF. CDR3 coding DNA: TGTGCCAGCAGCCCCTCAGGGGAAGGAGGTACGCAGTATTTT.

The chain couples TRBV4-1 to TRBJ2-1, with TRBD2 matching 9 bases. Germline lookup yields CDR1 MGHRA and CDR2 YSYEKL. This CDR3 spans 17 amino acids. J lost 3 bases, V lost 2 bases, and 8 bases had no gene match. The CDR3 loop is CASSQTLSGSFYNEQFF. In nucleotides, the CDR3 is TGCGCCAGCAGCCAAACCCTTAGCGGGAGCTTCTACAATGAGCAGTTCTTC.

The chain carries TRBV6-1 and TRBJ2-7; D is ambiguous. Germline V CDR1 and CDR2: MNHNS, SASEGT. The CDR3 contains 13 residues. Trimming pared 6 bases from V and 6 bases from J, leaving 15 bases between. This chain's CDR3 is CASRLTPSGEQYF. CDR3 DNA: TGTGCCAGCAGACTGACACCCTCGGGCGAGCAGTACTTC.

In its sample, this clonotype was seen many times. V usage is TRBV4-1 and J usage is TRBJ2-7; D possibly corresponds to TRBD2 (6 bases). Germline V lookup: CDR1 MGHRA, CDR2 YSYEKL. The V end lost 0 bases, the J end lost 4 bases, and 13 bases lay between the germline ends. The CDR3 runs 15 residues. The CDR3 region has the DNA TGCGCCAGCAGCCAAGATACCAGCGGACTATACGAGCAGTACTTC. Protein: CASSQDTSGLYEQYF.

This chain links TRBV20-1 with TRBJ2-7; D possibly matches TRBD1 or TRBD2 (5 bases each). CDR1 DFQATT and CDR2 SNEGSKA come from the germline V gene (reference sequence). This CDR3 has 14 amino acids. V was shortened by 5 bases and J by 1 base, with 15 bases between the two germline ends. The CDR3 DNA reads TGCAGTGCTTCGCTCCGGGACGGATCCTACGAGCAGTACTTC. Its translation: CSASLRDGSYEQYF.

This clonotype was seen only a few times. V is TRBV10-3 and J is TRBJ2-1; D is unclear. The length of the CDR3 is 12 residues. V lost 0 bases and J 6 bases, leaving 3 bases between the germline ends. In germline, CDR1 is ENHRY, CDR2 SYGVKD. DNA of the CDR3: TGTGCCATCAGTGAGTCGACCAATGAGCAGTTCTTC. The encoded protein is CAISESTNEQFF.

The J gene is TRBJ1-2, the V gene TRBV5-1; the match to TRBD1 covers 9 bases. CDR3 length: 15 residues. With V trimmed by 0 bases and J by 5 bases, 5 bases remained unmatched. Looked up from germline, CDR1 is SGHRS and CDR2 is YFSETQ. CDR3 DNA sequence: TGCGCCAGCAGCTTGGGAGGACAGGGGCCTTATGGCTACACCTTC. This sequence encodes CASSLGGQGPYGYTF.

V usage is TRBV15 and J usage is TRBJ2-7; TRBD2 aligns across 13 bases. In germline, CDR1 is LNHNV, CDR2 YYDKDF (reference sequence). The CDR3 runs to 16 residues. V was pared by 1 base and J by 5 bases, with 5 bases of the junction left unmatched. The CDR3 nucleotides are TGTGCCACCAGCAGAGGACTAGCGGGAGGACTCCACGAGCAGTACTTC. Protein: CATSRGLAGGLHEQYF. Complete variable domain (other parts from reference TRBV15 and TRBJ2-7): DAMVIQNPRYQVTQFGKPVTLSCSQTLNHNVMYWYQQKSSQAPKLLFHYYDKDFNNEADTPDNFQSRRPNTSFCFLDIRSPGLGDTAMYLCATSRGLAGGLHEQYFGPGTRLTVT.

The CDR3: CASTGLAGVQETQYF. CDR3 coding DNA: TGTGCCAGCACCGGACTAGCGGGAGTCCAAGAGACCCAGTACTTC. This rearrangement joins TRBV5-6 to TRBJ2-5; TRBD2 matches at 13 bases. Germline values: CDR1 SGHDT, CDR2 YYEEEE. Germline trimming cut 6 bases from V and 1 base from J; bases unmatched to any gene: 3. This CDR3 region has 15 residues.

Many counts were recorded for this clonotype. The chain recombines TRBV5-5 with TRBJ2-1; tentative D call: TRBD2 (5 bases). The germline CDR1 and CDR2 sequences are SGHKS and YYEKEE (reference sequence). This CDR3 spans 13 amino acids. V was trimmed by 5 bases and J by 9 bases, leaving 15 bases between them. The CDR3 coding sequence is TGTGCCAGCAGTTTCGGAGCGGAGCCTGAGCAGTTCTTC. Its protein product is CASSFGAEPEQFF.

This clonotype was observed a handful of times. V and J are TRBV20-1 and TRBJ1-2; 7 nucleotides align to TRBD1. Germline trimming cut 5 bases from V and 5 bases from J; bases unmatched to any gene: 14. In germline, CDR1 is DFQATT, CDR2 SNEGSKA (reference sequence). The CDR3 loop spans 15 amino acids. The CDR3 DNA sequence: TGCAGTGCTGCCAACTCGATCGGGACAGATTATGGCTACACCTTC. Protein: CSAANSIGTDYGYTF.